This is a list of T cell receptor beta chains from one sample in a study of cytomegalovirus exposure and HLA in healthy donors. Produced via immunoSEQ multiplex PCR; TCRdb's table is partial and in-frame only. Of under 200,000 clones in the sample, about 90% are singletons; the top ten hold around 1%. The specimen was PBMCs. The receptors shown here come from a boy younger than 10 in good health and CMV-seronegative. CDR3s include the opening cysteine and the closing phenylalanine or tryptophan. D genes are given only for firm matches. Part of the rows lack a size; the others show once, few, many or a class for expanded clones.

j_call d_call v_call clone_size cdr3_aa cdr3_nt
TRBJ2-6 . TRBV5-1 . CASSLDARVGAGANVLTF TGCGCCAGCAGCTTGGATGCCAGGGTTGGGGCTGGGGCCAACGTCCTGACTTTC
TRBJ2-5 TRBD2 TRBV19 . CASSIVGTSGGARETQYF TGTGCCAGTAGTATAGTAGGGACTAGCGGGGGGGCCAGAGAGACCCAGTACTTC
TRBJ1-1 TRBD1 TRBV28 . CATHRQGAYTEAFF TGTGCCACCCATCGACAGGGAGCGTATACTGAAGCTTTCTTT
TRBJ2-3 . TRBV5-6 . CASSLNFRRTDTQYF TGTGCCAGCAGCTTGAATTTTCGGAGAACAGATACGCAGTATTTT
TRBJ2-1 . TRBV7-9 . CASSFSRNEQFF TGTGCCAGCAGCTTTAGCCGGAATGAGCAGTTCTTC
TRBJ1-2 TRBD1 TRBV28 . CASSPIAGGHGYTF TGTGCCAGCAGCCCAATCGCAGGGGGGCATGGCTACACCTTC
TRBJ2-7 TRBD1 TRBV7-9 . CASGGTGSYEQYF TGTGCCAGCGGGGGGACAGGATCGTACGAGCAGTACTTC
TRBJ2-7 TRBD2 TRBV7-2 once CASSFPSGTTYEQYF TGTGCCAGCAGCTTTCCTAGCGGGACGACCTACGAGCAGTACTTC
TRBJ1-1 . TRBV7-9 . CASSGRDTEAFF TGTGCCAGCAGCGGACGGGACACTGAAGCATTCTTT
TRBJ1-2 . TRBV18 . CASSPRVGTGSNGYTF TGTGCCAGCTCACCACGAGTGGGTACCGGGTCCAATGGCTACACCTTC
TRBJ2-5 TRBD2 TRBV6-1 . CASTGGRGETQYF TGTGCCAGCACAGGCGGGAGGGGAGAGACCCAGTACTTC
TRBJ1-1 TRBD1 TRBV29-1 . CSGGTDAPGTEAFF TGCAGCGGGGGGACAGACGCACCGGGCACTGAAGCTTTCTTT
TRBJ2-1 . TRBV5-1 . CASNFGEAASYNEQFF TGCGCCAGCAACTTCGGCGAGGCGGCCTCCTACAATGAGCAGTTCTTC
TRBJ2-5 TRBD2 TRBV5-1 few CASSMGLAEETQYF TGCGCCAGCAGCATGGGACTAGCGGAAGAGACCCAGTACTTC
TRBJ1-1 TRBD1 TRBV10-3 . CATSGQVNTEAFF TGTGCTACCTCGGGACAGGTCAACACTGAAGCTTTCTTT
TRBJ2-1 . TRBV7-2 . CASSLEGLASYNEQFF TGTGCCAGCAGCTTAGAAGGGCTAGCCTCCTACAATGAGCAGTTCTTC
TRBJ2-1 . TRBV27 . CASRLYTAYNEQFF TGTGCCAGCAGGTTATACACAGCCTACAATGAGCAGTTCTTC
TRBJ2-7 . TRBV6-1 . CASSFQGGDNYEQYF TGTGCCAGCAGTTTCCAAGGGGGGGATAACTACGAGCAGTACTTC
TRBJ2-1 . TRBV6-6 . CASGRGDEQFF TGTGCCAGCGGGCGGGGCGATGAGCAGTTCTTC
TRBJ1-1 TRBD1 TRBV28 . CASTRPGTGNTEAFF TGTGCCAGCACTAGGCCCGGGACAGGGAACACTGAAGCTTTCTTT
TRBJ2-3 TRBD2 TRBV30 . CAWSLLAGSDTQYF TGTGCCTGGAGCCTACTAGCGGGCTCAGATACGCAGTATTTT
TRBJ1-2 TRBD1 TRBV5-1 . CASSLGTAGGGGYTF TGCGCCAGCAGCTTGGGGACGGCAGGGGGTGGTGGCTACACCTTC
TRBJ2-7 . TRBV27 . CASSLKTWAGGANYEQYF TGTGCCAGCAGTTTAAAAACCTGGGCCGGGGGAGCGAACTACGAGCAGTACTTC
TRBJ1-2 . TRBV9 . CASSVEIGDNYGYTF TGTGCCAGCAGCGTAGAAATAGGGGATAACTATGGCTACACCTTC
TRBJ1-6 . TRBV5-1 . CASTYGGSDSPLHF TGCGCCAGCACCTATGGGGGGTCGGATTCACCCCTCCACTTT
TRBJ2-4 TRBD1 TRBV2 . CASTQDRGNIQYF TGTGCCAGCACCCAAGACAGGGGAAACATTCAGTACTTC
TRBJ2-3 TRBD2 TRBV2 . CASSGLTGGPDTQYF TGTGCCAGCAGTGGTTTGACGGGAGGGCCGGATACGCAGTATTTT
TRBJ2-2 . TRBV4-1 . CASSQAVAGELFF TGCGCCAGCAGCCAAGCTGTTGCCGGGGAGCTGTTTTTT
TRBJ1-4 TRBD1 TRBV2 . CASSDPGQGYEKLFF TGTGCCAGCAGTGACCCGGGACAGGGGTATGAAAAACTGTTTTTT
TRBJ2-1 TRBD2 TRBV7-9 . CASSLRQLTSGVYNEQFF TGTGCCAGCAGCTTAAGACAACTGACTAGCGGGGTATACAATGAGCAGTTCTTC
TRBJ2-3 TRBD2 TRBV10-2 . CASSEYGLAESTDTQYF TGCGCCAGCAGTGAGTACGGACTAGCGGAGAGCACAGATACGCAGTATTTT
TRBJ2-7 TRBD1 TRBV9 . CASSGGGQAYEQYF TGTGCCAGCAGCGGAGGAGGACAGGCCTACGAGCAGTACTTC
TRBJ2-5 . TRBV5-6 . CASSFTAGVVETQYF TGTGCCAGCAGCTTTACAGCAGGGGTGGTGGAGACCCAGTACTTC
TRBJ1-1 . TRBV11-2 . CASSPVGQMNTEAFF TGTGCCAGCAGCCCCGTGGGACAAATGAACACTGAAGCTTTCTTT
TRBJ2-7 TRBD1 TRBV6-1 few CASSEGTGGLEQYF TGTGCCAGCAGTGAAGGGACAGGGGGCCTCGAGCAGTACTTC
TRBJ2-7 TRBD2 TRBV6-6 . CASSRRLAGLTYEQYF TGTGCCAGCAGTCGCCGACTAGCGGGACTAACCTACGAGCAGTACTTC
TRBJ2-7 TRBD2 TRBV5-4 . CASSLASGSPSSYEQYF TGTGCCAGCAGCTTGGCTAGCGGGAGCCCCTCCTCCTACGAGCAGTACTTC
TRBJ2-4 . TRBV30 . CAWRDRNIQYF TGTGCCTGGAGGGACAGAAACATTCAGTACTTC
TRBJ2-7 . TRBV5-1 . CASSLALAGNYEQYF TGCGCCAGCAGCTTGGCATTGGCAGGGAACTACGAGCAGTACTTC
TRBJ1-5 . TRBV2 . CASSVGRGNQPQHF TGTGCCAGCAGTGTCGGCAGGGGCAATCAGCCCCAGCATTTT
TRBJ1-4 . TRBV6-1 few CASSEEGATNEKLFF TGTGCCAGCAGTGAGGAGGGCGCGACTAATGAAAAACTGTTTTTT
TRBJ2-5 . TRBV18 . CASSATTGRETQYF TGTGCCAGCTCAGCTACGACAGGGAGGGAGACCCAGTACTTC
TRBJ2-7 . TRBV5-1 . CAGGTPGAYEQYF TGCGCCGGGGGGACGCCGGGAGCCTACGAGCAGTACTTC
TRBJ2-7 . TRBV6-5 . CAGSYLSPAESEQYF TGTGCCGGCAGTTACTTGAGCCCCGCGGAGTCCGAGCAGTACTTC
TRBJ1-3 . TRBV19 once CASRITTGYSGNTIYF TGTGCCAGTAGGATTACAACAGGGTATTCTGGAAACACCATATATTTT
TRBJ1-2 . TRBV5-6 . CASSSDAGYGYTF TGTGCCAGCAGCTCAGATGCGGGCTATGGCTACACCTTC
TRBJ2-1 TRBD2 TRBV7-8 . CASSTRVLAGGPKINEQFF TGTGCCAGCAGCACAAGGGTCTTAGCGGGGGGTCCCAAAATCAATGAGCAGTTCTTC
TRBJ1-2 . TRBV27 . CASSFAGDGYTF TGTGCCAGCAGTTTTGCCGGGGATGGCTACACCTTC
TRBJ2-3 TRBD2 TRBV2 . CASSWETSRTDTQYF TGTGCCAGCAGTTGGGAGACTAGCCGGACAGATACGCAGTATTTT
TRBJ2-7 TRBD2 TRBV19 . CASSHTSGSSYEQYF TGTGCCAGTAGTCACACTAGCGGGAGCTCCTACGAGCAGTACTTC